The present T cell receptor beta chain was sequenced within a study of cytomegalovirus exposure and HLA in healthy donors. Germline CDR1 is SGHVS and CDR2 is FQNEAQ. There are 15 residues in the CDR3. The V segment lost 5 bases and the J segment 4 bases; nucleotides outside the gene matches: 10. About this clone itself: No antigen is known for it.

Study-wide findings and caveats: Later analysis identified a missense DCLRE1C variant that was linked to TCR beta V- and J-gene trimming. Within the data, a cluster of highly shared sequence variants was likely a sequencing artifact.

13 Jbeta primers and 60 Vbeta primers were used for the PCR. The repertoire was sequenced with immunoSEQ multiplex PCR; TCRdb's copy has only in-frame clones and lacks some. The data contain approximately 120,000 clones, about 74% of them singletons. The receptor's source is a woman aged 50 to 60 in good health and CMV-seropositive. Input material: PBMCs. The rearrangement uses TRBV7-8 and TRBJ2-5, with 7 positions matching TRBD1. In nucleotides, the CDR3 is TGTGCCAGCAGCGAACGGGACAGTCTAGGAGAGACCCAGTACTTC. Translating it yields CASSERDSLGETQYF.